Listed here is a single T cell receptor (beta chain). This specimen comes from a study of technical replicates of blood from four donors. TCRdb's table, derived via immunoSEQ multiplex PCR, lists solely in-frame clones and lacks some. The sample includes 40,000 to 60,000 clones, 92% of them seen just once. This CDR3 comprises 14 residues. Germline CDR1 is PRHDT and CDR2 is FYEKMQ (reference sequence). V lost 5 bases to trimming and J lost 2 bases; unmatched junction nucleotides: 3. The chain couples TRBV13 to TRBJ2-5; 9 bases line up with TRBD2. The sample comprised PBMCs. The receptor comes from a human donor in good health. Some clones in this sample may be carry-over from other donors' samples. DNA of the CDR3: TGTGCCAGCAGCCTAAGCGGGGGGCAAGAGACCCAGTACTTC. Its protein product is CASSLSGGQETQYF.